This T cell receptor (beta chain) originates from a study of CD8+ T cells in alopecia areata. On the study more broadly: Scoring of severity for treated patients was based on percentage of affected scalp area. Findings of the study overall: For lesional scalp, especially alopecia totalis/universalis, clonality was higher than in normal scalp. Treatment with tofacitinib significantly lowered scalp clonality and reduced expanded CD8+ clones among the top 100.

Regarding treatment: oral pan-JAK inhibitor, 5-10 mg twice daily. Alopecia areata patients had lesional scalp punch biopsies and peripheral blood taken from them. Notes on this clone: Its antigen is undetermined.

The length of the CDR3 is 14 residues. J gave up 7 bases and V 6 bases, and 11 bases lay outside the gene matches. Germline CDR1 and CDR2: MNHNY and SVGAGI (reference sequence). Sequencing templates came from extracted RNA that was reverse transcribed into cDNA. Using immunoSEQ multiplex PCR, the repertoire was profiled, and TCRdb retains in-frame clones only, with some absent. This table holds approximately 150,000 clones, approximately 52% found once. This material consisted of CD4+ T cells sorted from blood, taken between weeks 55 and 65, from a patient treated with tofacitinib. The V gene is TRBV6-6, the J gene TRBJ2-5; 7 bases map to TRBD1. This receptor was obtained from a human donor with alopecia areata. The CDR3 loop reads CASSTGQREGTQYF. For the CDR3, the DNA is TGTGCCAGCAGCACGGGACAGCGCGAAGGGACCCAGTACTTC.